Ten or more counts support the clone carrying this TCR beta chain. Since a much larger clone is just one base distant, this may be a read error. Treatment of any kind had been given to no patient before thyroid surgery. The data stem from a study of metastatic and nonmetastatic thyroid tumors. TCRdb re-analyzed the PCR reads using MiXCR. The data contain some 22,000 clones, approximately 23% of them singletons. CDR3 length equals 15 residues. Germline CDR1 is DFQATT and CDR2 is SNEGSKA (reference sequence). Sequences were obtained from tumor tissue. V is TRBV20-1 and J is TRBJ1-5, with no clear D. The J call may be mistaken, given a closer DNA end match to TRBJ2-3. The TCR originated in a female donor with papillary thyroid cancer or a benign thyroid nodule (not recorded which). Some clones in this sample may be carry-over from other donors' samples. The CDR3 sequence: CSARVSDQSNQPQYF. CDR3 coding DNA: TGCAGTGCTAGAGTCAGCGATCAAAGCAATCAGCCCCAGTATTTT.